The 14 T cell receptor beta chains listed next were all sequenced from one sample in a study of T cell responses to AZD1222 COVID-19 vaccine. Assay used: immunoSEQ multiplex PCR; TCRdb lists only in-frame clones, some missing. This table holds some 98,000 clones, 70% to 90% found once. Sequences were derived from peripheral blood, sampled on day 0 of AZD1222 vaccination. The receptors originated from an adult in good health.

The chain links TRBV11-2 to TRBJ2-1; D is unclear. Per germline, CDR1 SGHAT and CDR2 FQNNGV. CDR3 length: 11 residues. V lost 5 bases, J lost 4 bases, and 3 bases lay in between. The DNA for the CDR3 is TGTGCCAGCAGCGGGTACAATGAGCAGTTCTTC. Its translation: CASSGYNEQFF.

This clone was seen just once. This chain uses TRBV6-4 with TRBJ2-3; D unclear. The length of the CDR3 is 14 residues. Per germline, CDR1 MRHNA and CDR2 SNTAGT. The V and J ends lost 0 bases and 3 bases respectively, with 7 bases between them. CDR3 sequence (DNA): TGTGCCAGCAGTGACTCGCACAGTACAGATACGCAGTATTTT. Amino acid sequence: CASSDSHSTDTQYF.

A word on this clone: Relative to the germline gene, one junction end is altered; a read error may explain this. This chain connects TRBV19 to TRBJ1-5; weak D call: TRBD1 (6 bases). In germline, CDR1 is LNHDA, CDR2 SQIVND (reference sequence). The CDR3 contains 16 residues. CDR3: CASSTSTGLSYQPQHF. CDR3 sequence (DNA): TGTGCCAGTAGTACCTCGACAGGACTTAGCTATCAGCCCCAGCATTTT.

This chain joins TRBV18 and TRBJ2-7; no firm D call. From germline, CDR1 is KGHSH and CDR2 LQKENI. Trimming left V 3 bases short and J 2 bases short, with 8 bases between. There are 13 residues in the CDR3. The CDR3 protein is CASSPTGTYEQYF. The CDR3 DNA is TGTGCCAGCTCACCGACTGGTACCTACGAGCAGTACTTC.

The chain combines TRBV3-1 (or the pseudogene TRBV3-2) with TRBJ1-6; possibly TRBD1 for D (6 bases). The CDR3 is 15 residues long. Germline CDR1 and CDR2: LGHDT and YNNKEL (reference sequence). Trimming cost V 1 base and J 5 bases, with 9 bases left between them. CDR3 in amino acids: CASSQGQENNSPLHF. Written as DNA, the CDR3 is TGTGCCAGCAGCCAAGGACAGGAGAATAATTCACCCCTCCACTTT.

J is TRBJ1-2 and V is TRBV27, with 9 nucleotides matching TRBD1. Unmatched junction bases numbered 18, after V lost 5 bases and J lost 8 bases. Germline V gene lookup returns CDR1 MNHEY and CDR2 SMNVEV (reference sequence). The length of the CDR3 is 17 residues. CDR3: CASSDIWDRDISRGYTF. The CDR3 bases are TGTGCCAGCAGTGATATATGGGACAGGGATATCTCCAGGGGCTACACCTTC.

The chain carries TRBV7-2 and TRBJ2-4, with 7 bases identical to TRBD1. The J segment lost 7 bases and the V segment lost 5 bases, leaving 5 bases of the junction unmatched. The CDR3 length is 13 residues. Germline V CDR1 and CDR2: SGHTA, FQGNSA. The CDR3 loop is CASSLPDRNIQYF. As DNA, the CDR3 is TGTGCCAGCAGCCTACCGGACAGGAACATTCAGTACTTC.

The rearrangement uses TRBV29-1 and TRBJ2-7; 8 bases are a match to TRBD1. V was clipped by 4 bases and J by 3 bases; unmatched bases: 8. The CDR3 runs to 14 residues. Per the germline V gene, CDR1 is SQVTM and CDR2 is ANQGSEA. CDR3 residues: CSVGPRTGFYEQYF. In nucleotides, the CDR3 is TGCAGCGTTGGCCCCCGGACAGGGTTCTACGAGCAGTACTTC.

The rearrangement joins TRBV20-1 to TRBJ2-2, with no clear D. The CDR3 is 11 amino acids. Trimming removed 0 bases at V and 7 bases at J, with 3 bases between. CDR1 and CDR2 from the germline V gene are DFQATT and SNEGSKA (reference sequence). The CDR3 bases are TGCAGTGCTAGAGATCTCGGGGAGCTGTTTTTT. The encoded protein is CSARDLGELFF.

The chain combines TRBV15 with TRBJ1-4, with 9 bases aligning to TRBD1. The V segment lost 7 bases and the J segment 7 bases; nucleotides outside the gene matches: 1. Germline V gene lookup returns CDR1 LNHNV and CDR2 YYDKDF (reference sequence). The CDR3 loop spans 12 amino acids. Here the CDR3 DNA reads TGTGCCACCAACAGGGGGCGTGAAAAACTGTTTTTT. Amino acid sequence: CATNRGREKLFF.

This chain joins TRBV19 and TRBJ2-5, with 10 bases fitting TRBD2. The V segment lost 5 bases and the J segment 2 bases; nucleotides outside the gene matches: 8. Germline assignment: CDR1 LNHDA and CDR2 SQIVND (reference sequence). This CDR3 is 16 amino acids long. The chain's CDR3 is CASSPRGLATQETQYF. CDR3 nucleotides: TGTGCCAGTAGTCCAAGGGGACTAGCGACACAAGAGACCCAGTACTTC.

The rearrangement links TRBV6-2 or TRBV6-3 to TRBJ1-2; D not resolved. From germline, CDR1 is MNHEY and CDR2 SVGEGT. The CDR3 is 14 amino acids. Trimming removed 3 bases at V and 4 bases at J, with 12 bases between. This CDR3 is CASSYNRLSYGYTF. CDR3 in DNA: TGTGCCAGCAGTTATAACAGATTAAGCTATGGCTACACCTTC.

The chain recombines TRBV2 with TRBJ1-1; 9 bases line up with TRBD1. Germline CDR1 is SNHLY and CDR2 is FYNNEI. The CDR3 sequence is 16 residues long. Losses at the gene ends were 8 bases for V and 4 bases for J; bases not matched to a gene: 14. The CDR3 loop reads CASLRDRASLGTEAFF. The CDR3 DNA reads as TGTGCCAGCCTCCGGGACAGGGCGTCCCTAGGCACTGAAGCTTTCTTT.

The chain recombines TRBV6-6 with TRBJ2-7; D is uncertain. This CDR3 comprises 12 residues. Germline CDR1 is MNHNY and CDR2 is SVGAGI (reference sequence). V lost 5 bases and J lost 3, with 8 bases in between. CDR3 in amino acids: CASSLTFYEQYF. DNA of the CDR3: TGTGCCAGCAGTCTCACCTTCTACGAGCAGTACTTC.